Listed here are 14 T cell receptor beta chains from one sample, sequenced in a study of T cells after yellow fever vaccination. TCRdb independently ran MiXCR on the 5' RACE reads; one entry per CDR3 protein. The table includes 250,000 to 350,000 distinct CDR3 sequences, around 9.3% detected once. This specimen consisted of CD4+ T cells sorted from PBMCs, obtained 5 days after the yellow fever booster vaccination. The receptors were gathered from a man aged 18 to 30 who received the YFV17D yellow fever vaccine.

This clonotype has at least ten counts. The rearrangement uses TRBV5-1 and TRBJ2-1; no firm D call. Per the germline V gene, CDR1 is SGHRS and CDR2 is YFSETQ. The CDR3 runs 13 residues. The ends were cut back, 0 bases at V and 4 bases at J, with 5 bases in the middle. CDR3 amino acids: CASSLDGYNEQFF. For the CDR3, the DNA is TGCGCCAGCAGCTTGGACGGGTACAATGAGCAGTTCTTC.

DNA of the CDR3: TGTGCCAGCAGCTTAACAACAGTGGTAACTGAAGCTTTCTTT. It translates to CASSLTTVVTEAFF. The V call is TRBV5-4, the J call TRBJ1-1, with unresolved D. CDR3 length equals 14 residues. Germline-derived CDR1 and CDR2 are SGHNT and YYREEE (reference sequence). V was cut by 2 bases and J by 5 bases, with 13 bases left in between.

This clonotype was seen many times. The V gene is TRBV5-1, the J gene TRBJ1-4; D remains unclear. The ends were cut back, 4 bases at V and 5 bases at J, with 15 bases in the middle. The CDR3 consists of 15 residues. Germline CDR1 is SGHRS and CDR2 is YFSETQ. CDR3 nucleotide sequence: TGCGCCAGCAGCGAAACTTCCAAGGGAAATGAAAAACTGTTTTTT. Translating gives CASSETSKGNEKLFF.

This clonotype was seen only a few times. V is TRBV29-1 and J is TRBJ1-1; D remains unclear. V lost 7 bases and J 0 bases, leaving 18 bases between the germline ends. This CDR3 comprises 15 residues. The germline V gene encodes CDR1 SQVTM and CDR2 ANQGSEA. CDR3 in amino acids: CSAGSGWGMNTEAFF. The CDR3 region has the DNA TGCAGCGCCGGGTCGGGGTGGGGTATGAACACTGAAGCTTTCTTT.

The gene calls are TRBV5-1 and TRBJ2-7; 8 bases fit TRBD2. The junction had 8 bases not matched to a gene; V was cut back by 3 bases and J by 6 bases. Per germline, CDR1 SGHRS and CDR2 YFSETQ. The CDR3 sequence is 14 residues long. CDR3: CASSSGGGLSEQYF. CDR3 nucleotides: TGCGCCAGCAGCTCCGGGGGGGGGCTGAGCGAGCAGTACTTC.

This clonotype has a handful of counts. The J gene is TRBJ1-2, the V gene TRBV6-1; D gene ambiguous. The ends were cut back, 6 bases at V and 5 bases at J, with 22 bases in the middle. Germline loops: CDR1 MNHNS, CDR2 SASEGT. This CDR3 has 16 residues. The CDR3 region has the DNA TGTGCCAGCAGGGCTGCGTGGGAGGGAAACGAATATGGCTACACCTTC. It specifies CASRAAWEGNEYGYTF.

The rearrangement links TRBV6-2 or TRBV6-3 to TRBJ1-3; D unclear. Germline V gene lookup returns CDR1 MNHEY and CDR2 SVGEGT. This CDR3 spans 13 amino acids. V lost 8 bases and J lost 0, with 8 bases in between. CDR3: CASLDHSGNTIYF. Written as DNA, the CDR3 is TGTGCCAGCCTGGACCACTCTGGAAACACCATATATTTT.

The chain couples TRBV7-3 to TRBJ2-3, with D perhaps TRBD1 (6 bases). The V and J ends lost 5 bases and 3 bases respectively, with 12 bases between them. Germline values: CDR1 SGHTA, CDR2 FQGTGA. CDR3 length: 14 residues. CDR3 bases: TGTGCCAGCAGCGGGGGCCCAACGACAGATACGCAGTATTTT. Its translation is CASSGGPTTDTQYF.

In this sample, this clonotype turned up a few times. The J gene is TRBJ2-6, the V gene TRBV9; D gene unclear. The V and J ends lost 0 bases and 4 bases respectively, with 8 bases between them. The CDR3 spans 15 residues. Germline loops: CDR1 SGDLS, CDR2 YYNGEE. The CDR3 here is CASSVDSLGANVLTF. The CDR3 DNA follows: TGTGCCAGCAGCGTAGACTCATTGGGGGCCAACGTCCTGACTTTC.

The chain links TRBV4-1 to TRBJ2-5; D may match TRBD1 or TRBD2 (5 bases each). Germline assignment: CDR1 MGHRA and CDR2 YSYEKL. V was cut by 1 base and J by 3 bases, with 15 bases left in between. The length of the CDR3 is 16 residues. Here the CDR3 reads CASSQVTGRNKETQYF. CDR3 nucleotide sequence: TGCGCCAGCAGCCAAGTGACGGGACGCAATAAAGAGACCCAGTACTTC.

This clonotype was seen many times. The chain links TRBV5-1 to TRBJ2-3, with D possibly matching TRBD2 (6 bases). V dropped 9 bases and J dropped 2 bases, with 13 bases sitting between them. This CDR3 contains 13 residues. Germline-derived CDR1 and CDR2 are SGHRS and YFSETQ. The CDR3 spells CATGTFHTDTQYF. As DNA, the CDR3 is TGCGCCACGGGGACTTTTCACACAGATACGCAGTATTTT.

V usage is TRBV7-3 and J usage is TRBJ2-7, with D hard to call. V lost 2 bases and J lost 3, with 14 bases in between. CDR3 length: 15 amino acids. Germline lookup yields CDR1 SGHTA and CDR2 FQGTGA. CDR3 sequence (DNA): TGTGCCAGCAGCTTAGACCCCCGCGGTGGCTACGAGCAGTACTTC. Encoded protein: CASSLDPRGGYEQYF.

The V gene is TRBV29-1, the J gene TRBJ1-1; 7 bases fit TRBD1. This CDR3 has 12 residues. The V gene end was trimmed by 6 bases and the J gene end by 5 bases; junction bases not matched to a gene: 6. Germline CDR1 SQVTM, CDR2 ANQGSEA. In DNA, the CDR3 is TGCAGCGTCTTCAGGGGGGGAACTGAAGCTTTCTTT. This sequence encodes CSVFRGGTEAFF.

The chain links TRBV5-1 to TRBJ1-1; 7 bases fit TRBD1. J gave up 1 base and V 6 bases, and 6 bases lay outside the gene matches. The CDR3 spans 14 residues. Germline assignment: CDR1 SGHRS and CDR2 YFSETQ. Here the CDR3 reads CASKGQTTNTEAFF. CDR3 DNA: TGCGCCAGCAAGGGACAGACAACGAACACTGAAGCTTTCTTT.